One TCR beta chain is described in this entry. This clone appeared a few times. Its antigen is still unknown. Base qualities are not at hand, and no much larger clone is one base apart. Each collaborating institution followed its own protocols to collect whole blood in K2EDTA tubes. For TCRbeta analysis, collaborators shipped samples as frozen whole blood, isolated PBMCs, or DNA extracted from either of those sample types. The immunoSEQ Assay, a bias-controlled multiplex PCR, was used to amplify TCRbeta CDR3 regions from genomic DNA. In the paper's pipeline: The number of nucleated cells in each sample was estimated by amplification of reference gene primers within the assay. To quantify the absolute abundance of each unique TCRbeta CDR3 rearrangement, sequence reads were collapsed and filtered. Productive Simpson clonality was computed per sample as the square root of Simpson's diversity index over productive rearrangements. TCRdb retrieved this table from immuneACCESS and kept in-frame rearrangements only. Not all clones are present; in checked studies, unresolved V genes account for under half, and no reason is known for the remainder. V, J and clone size are those of that table, while D and trimming were read from the DNA. The sample table shows 45,000 to 65,000 clones, and 89% are seen once. Together, the top ten hold 4.5% to 6% of the sample.

Including cysteine and phenylalanine, the CDR3 has 13 amino acids. Only CDR3 DNA is held: 39 bases, read in frame from base 1. Deletion took 5 bases off V and 4 bases off J, with a span of 11 bases between the germline ends. This sample stems from a study of blood T cell repertoires in COVID-19 (dated by TCRdb to 2018 to 2021). As for the study more broadly: Samples from collaborators originated in the United States, Italy and Spain and spanned both the acute and convalescent phases of COVID-19. Subjects who had been exposed to COVID-19, were actively infected with it, or had recovered from it provided the deeply sampled blood TCRbeta repertoires that made up the dataset. The prospective study material was composed of cDNA or gDNA derived from T cells, B-cell-depleted T cells, or PBMCs. The samples were drawn from two sources: the first 160 participants of the ongoing ImmuneRACE study, and 950 to 1,500 subjects contributed by 6 global collaborators. A de-identified subject ID, COVID-19 status, age in years and sex were almost always included in the sample metadata. Where HLA class I and class II types were available, the types were taken from metadata supplied by the sample provider, not from assay-based typing. The repertoires were released in a freely available public database meant as a resource for research on the immune response to SARS-CoV-2.

Points the paper makes about the study in general: The amount of clinical and demographic metadata varied by source and participant and was provided uncurated.

In this chain, TRBV12-3 or TRBV12-4 is recombined with TRBJ1-1, with the D gene not confidently named. What was sequenced was peripheral blood. This TCR was sampled from a man in his 60s with active COVID-19. The DNA sequence is TGTGCCAGCAGTAGCATGGGGAGCACTGAAGCTTTCTTT. Translated, it gives CASSSMGSTEAFF.